These 6 T cell receptor beta chains originate from one sample sequenced in a study of blood T cell repertoires in COVID-19. Repertoires were generated with immunoSEQ multiplex PCR, while TCRdb's copy carries only in-frame clones and drops some. The table shows 350,000 to 450,000 clones, with 88% occurring only once. The sequencing input was PBMCs or T cells enriched from blood (not recorded which). These receptors were taken from a woman under 30 who had been exposed to COVID-19.

The chain links TRBV19 to TRBJ2-2, with D maybe TRBD2 (6 bases). Trimming cost V 5 bases and J 4 bases, with 11 bases left between them. Germline V gives CDR1 LNHDA, CDR2 SQIVND (reference sequence). The CDR3 contains 14 residues. CDR3 sequence reads: CASSYLGGTGELFF. The CDR3 nucleotides are TGTGCCAGTAGTTATCTGGGGGGCACCGGGGAGCTGTTTTTT.

The chain uses TRBV11-3 and TRBJ2-1; TRBD2 agrees at 11 bases. Looked up from germline, CDR1 is SGHNT and CDR2 is YENEEA. V lost 4 bases and J lost 2; bases outside the gene matches: 7. The CDR3 is 17 residues long. DNA of the CDR3: TGTGCCAGCAGCTACTCTGGGACTAGCGGTGCCTACAATGAGCAGTTCTTC. It yields the protein CASSYSGTSGAYNEQFF.

The chain combines TRBV3-1 (or the pseudogene TRBV3-2) with TRBJ2-6, with D maybe TRBD2 (7 bases). CDR1 is LGHDT and CDR2 is YNNKEL in the germline V gene (reference sequence). This CDR3 has 17 residues. V dropped 0 bases and J dropped 1 base, with 10 bases sitting between them. The CDR3 is CASSQDRGASGANVLTF. CDR3 DNA: TGTGCCAGCAGCCAAGATCGGGGGGCTTCTGGGGCCAACGTCCTGACTTTC.

The V gene is TRBV9, the J gene TRBJ1-5; 7 bases line up with TRBD1. The CDR3 loop spans 15 amino acids. With 4 bases clipped from V and 4 bases from J, the junction kept 8 bases outside the gene matches. CDR1 SGDLS and CDR2 YYNGEE come from the germline V gene. CDR3 region: CASSPGTVNNQPQHF. The CDR3 DNA is TGTGCCAGCAGCCCAGGGACAGTCAATAATCAGCCCCAGCATTTT. Complete variable domain (other parts from reference TRBV9 and TRBJ1-5): DSGVTQTPKHLITATGQRVTLRCSPRSGDLSVYWYQQSLDQGLQFLIQYYNGEERAKGNILERFSAQQFPDLHSELNLSSLELGDSALYFCASSPGTVNNQPQHFGDGTRLSIL.

This clone has only one observation. The chain has TRBV4-1 and TRBJ2-2; 14 bases are a match to TRBD2. Germline lookup yields CDR1 MGHRA and CDR2 YSYEKL. This CDR3 spans 17 amino acids. V lost 4 bases to trimming and J lost 5 bases; unmatched junction nucleotides: 6. CDR3: CASSPTSGGAGTGELFF. For the CDR3, the DNA is TGCGCCAGCAGCCCGACTAGCGGGGGGGCGGGAACCGGGGAGCTGTTTTTT.

The chain has TRBV27 and TRBJ1-2; 9 bases map to TRBD1. The CDR3 spans 16 residues. Germline V gene data show CDR1 as MNHEY and CDR2 as SMNVEV (reference sequence). V trimming: 6 bases; J trimming: 4 bases; junction bases outside the gene matches: 12. The CDR3: CASRGTGKHYAYGYTF. CDR3 coding DNA: TGTGCCAGCAGAGGGACAGGGAAACATTATGCCTATGGCTACACCTTC.